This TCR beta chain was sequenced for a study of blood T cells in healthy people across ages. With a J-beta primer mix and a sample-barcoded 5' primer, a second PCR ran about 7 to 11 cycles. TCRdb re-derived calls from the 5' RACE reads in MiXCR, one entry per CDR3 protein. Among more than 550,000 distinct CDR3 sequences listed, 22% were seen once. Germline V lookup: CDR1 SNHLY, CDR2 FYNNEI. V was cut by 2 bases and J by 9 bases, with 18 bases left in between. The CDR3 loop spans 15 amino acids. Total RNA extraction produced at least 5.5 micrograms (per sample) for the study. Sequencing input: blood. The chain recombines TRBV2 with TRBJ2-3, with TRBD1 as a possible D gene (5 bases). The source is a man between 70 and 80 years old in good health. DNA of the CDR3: TGTGCCAGCAGTGAACAGAGCACAGGACCCTCGACGCAGTATTTT. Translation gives CASSEQSTGPSTQYF.